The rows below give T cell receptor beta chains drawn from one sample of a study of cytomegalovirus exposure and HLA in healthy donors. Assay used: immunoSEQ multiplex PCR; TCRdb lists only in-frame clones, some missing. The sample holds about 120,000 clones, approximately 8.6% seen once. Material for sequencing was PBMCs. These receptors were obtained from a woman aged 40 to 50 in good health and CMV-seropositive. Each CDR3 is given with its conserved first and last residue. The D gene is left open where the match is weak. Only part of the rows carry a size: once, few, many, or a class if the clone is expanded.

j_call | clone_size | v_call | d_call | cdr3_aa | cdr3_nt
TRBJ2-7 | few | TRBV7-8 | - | CASTLGGSYEQYF | TGTGCCAGCACCCTGGGAGGCTCCTACGAGCAGTACTTC
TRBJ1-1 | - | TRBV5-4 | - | CASSSRRGNTEAFF | TGTGCCAGCAGCTCTAGGAGGGGGAACACTGAAGCTTTCTTT
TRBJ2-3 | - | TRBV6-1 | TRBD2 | CASSARISGTSGGFTDTQYF | TGTGCCAGCAGTGCAAGGATTTCCGGGACTAGCGGGGGGTTCACAGATACGCAGTATTTT
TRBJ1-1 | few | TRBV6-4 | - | CASNGRQRSNTEAFF | TGTGCCAGCAATGGAAGACAGAGGTCGAACACTGAAGCTTTCTTT
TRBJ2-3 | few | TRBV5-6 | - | CASSLDVRPSTDTQYF | TGTGCCAGCAGCTTGGATGTGAGGCCTAGCACAGATACGCAGTATTTT
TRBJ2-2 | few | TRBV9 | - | CASSVGSGLHTGELFF | TGTGCCAGCAGCGTGGGCTCCGGACTACACACCGGGGAGCTGTTTTTT
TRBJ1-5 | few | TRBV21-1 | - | CARGRDDQPQHF | TGTGCCAGGGGGAGGGACGATCAGCCCCAGCATTTT
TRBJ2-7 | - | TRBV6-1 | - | CASSESQVPTQYF | TGTGCCAGCAGTGAAAGCCAGGTTCCAACCCAGTACTTC
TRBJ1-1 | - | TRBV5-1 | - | CASSLAGGQGEAFF | TGCGCCAGCAGCTTGGCCGGGGGGCAGGGTGAAGCTTTCTTT
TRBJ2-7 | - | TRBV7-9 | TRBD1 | CASSSRTGPGEQYF | TGTGCCAGCAGCTCGAGGACAGGCCCGGGCGAGCAGTACTTC
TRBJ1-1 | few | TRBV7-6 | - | CASRAWTEAFF | TGTGCCAGCAGGGCCTGGACTGAAGCTTTCTTT
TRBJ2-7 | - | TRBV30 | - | CAWSTPYEQYF | TGTGCCTGGAGCACTCCCTACGAGCAGTACTTC
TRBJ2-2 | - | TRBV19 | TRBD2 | CASRVAGGPGRNTGELFF | TGTGCCAGTAGGGTGGCGGGGGGGCCGGGTCGAAACACCGGGGAGCTGTTTTTT
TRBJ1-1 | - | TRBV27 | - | CASSSFSPRDTEAFF | TGTGCCAGCAGTTCCTTCTCGCCACGGGACACTGAAGCTTTCTTT
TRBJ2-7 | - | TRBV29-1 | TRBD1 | CSVERQGYEQYF | TGCAGCGTTGAAAGACAGGGCTACGAGCAGTACTTC
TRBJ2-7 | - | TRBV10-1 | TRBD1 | CASSEGTGRTYEQYF | TGCGCCAGCAGTGAGGGGACAGGGCGAACCTACGAGCAGTACTTC
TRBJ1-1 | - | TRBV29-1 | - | CSVAGVTEAFF | TGCAGCGTCGCAGGGGTCACTGAAGCTTTCTTT